Described below is a single T cell receptor (beta chain) sequence and its context. Its matching antigen is unknown. Clones were read by immunoSEQ multiplex PCR, and TCRdb kept only the in-frame ones, dropping some. Of approximately 68,000 clones in the sample, approximately 90% were seen once. This sample is part of a study of T cell responses to AZD1222 COVID-19 vaccine. Points from the study as a whole: Just a handful of AZD1222 recipients were seropositive at baseline.

The V gene lost 8 bases and the J gene lost 9 bases, with 14 bases spanning the gap. The CDR3 has 12 amino acids. The germline gives CDR1 SNHLY, CDR2 FYNNEI. The chain uses TRBV2 and TRBJ2-4; D remains ambiguous. This TCR was sampled from an adult who received the MenACWY meningococcal vaccine as a control. Material: peripheral blood, obtained 28 days after the second dose of the MenACWY control vaccine. CDR3 sequence (DNA): TGTGCCAGCCTAGAGCCCCCCGGCATTCAGTACTTC. It translates to CASLEPPGIQYF.